This TCR beta chain was sequenced for a study of PD-1 blockade in classical Hodgkin lymphoma. Some clones are missing from TCRdb's copy, which holds only in-frame ones; the method was immunoSEQ multiplex PCR. The table includes approximately 90,000 clones, about 93% detected once. Exposure to brentuximab vedotin varied, and each patient had relapsed following autologous stem cell transplantation. Germline CDR1 reads MNHEY; CDR2 reads SMNVEV (reference sequence). There are 15 residues in the CDR3. The V gene end was trimmed by 4 bases and the J gene end by 3 bases; junction bases not matched to a gene: 3.

Sequencing used peripheral blood mononuclear cells (PBMCs), obtained before the second cycle of nivolumab. The TCR comes from a human donor with classical Hodgkin lymphoma. This chain connects TRBV27 to TRBJ1-5; the match to TRBD1 covers 10 bases. CDR3 nucleotide sequence: TGTGCCAGCAGTTCGGGACAGGGGTCCAATCAGCCCCAGCATTTT. Translated: CASSSGQGSNQPQHF.